This is a list of T cell receptor beta chains from one sample in a study of blood T cell repertoires in COVID-19. Only in-frame clones appear in the TCRdb table, and some are missing; sequencing was by immunoSEQ multiplex PCR. The data hold 35,000 to 40,000 clones, with around 80% observed a single time. The sequenced sample consisted of peripheral blood. The receptor set was obtained from a man in his 70s with acute or convalescent COVID-19. CDR3s include the opening cysteine and the closing phenylalanine or tryptophan. The D gene is left open where the match is weak. Not every row has a clone size; where given, it reads once, few, many or a size class.

clone_size: -; v_call: TRBV3-1/TRBV3-2; d_call: TRBD2; j_call: TRBJ2-4; cdr3_nt: TGTGCCAGCAGCCCGGGACTAGCGGGAGTGCTTCAGTACTTC; cdr3_aa: CASSPGLAGVLQYF
clone_size: -; v_call: TRBV9; d_call: TRBD1; j_call: TRBJ2-7; cdr3_nt: TGTGCCAGCAGCGTAGGGCAGGGGGCCTACGAGCAGTACTTC; cdr3_aa: CASSVGQGAYEQYF
clone_size: -; v_call: TRBV7-9; d_call: TRBD2; j_call: TRBJ2-1; cdr3_nt: TGTGCCAGCAGCTTAGGTAGCGGGAGAAGGAATGAGCAGTTCTTC; cdr3_aa: CASSLGSGRRNEQFF
clone_size: -; v_call: TRBV28; d_call: -; j_call: TRBJ2-7; cdr3_nt: TGTGCCAGCAGTTTTCCCGGACAGACCTTCGAGCAGTACTTC; cdr3_aa: CASSFPGQTFEQYF
clone_size: -; v_call: TRBV28; d_call: TRBD2; j_call: TRBJ2-3; cdr3_nt: TGTGCCAGCAATCTAGCGGGCGCCCTGGTGGATACGCAGTATTTT; cdr3_aa: CASNLAGALVDTQYF
clone_size: -; v_call: TRBV7-8; d_call: TRBD1; j_call: TRBJ1-2; cdr3_nt: TGTGCCAGCAGCTCGAGTATCTCAGGACAGGGGCTGGAGACGGGATATGGCTACACCTTC; cdr3_aa: CASSSSISGQGLETGYGYTF
clone_size: -; v_call: TRBV5-6; d_call: -; j_call: TRBJ1-5; cdr3_nt: TGTGCCAGCAGCTTATATCGGGACACCAAAGCGAGGCAGCCCCAGCATTTT; cdr3_aa: CASSLYRDTKARQPQHF
clone_size: -; v_call: TRBV5-1; d_call: TRBD1; j_call: TRBJ1-2; cdr3_nt: TGCGCCAGCAGCTTGCAGGGGGCTGCTGGCTATGGCTACACCTTC; cdr3_aa: CASSLQGAAGYGYTF
clone_size: -; v_call: TRBV5-1; d_call: -; j_call: TRBJ1-4; cdr3_nt: TGCGCCAGCAGCCCCGGGGGGACGAACGAAAAACTGTTTTTT; cdr3_aa: CASSPGGTNEKLFF
clone_size: -; v_call: TRBV4-1; d_call: TRBD1; j_call: TRBJ2-7; cdr3_nt: TGCGCCAGCAGCCACTCGACAGGCTCAGGGGGCGAGCAGTACTTC; cdr3_aa: CASSHSTGSGGEQYF
clone_size: -; v_call: TRBV29-1; d_call: -; j_call: TRBJ1-4; cdr3_nt: TGCAGCGTCTATGGGTCTACGGGAGAAAAACTGTTTTTT; cdr3_aa: CSVYGSTGEKLFF
clone_size: few; v_call: TRBV24-1; d_call: TRBD2; j_call: TRBJ2-2; cdr3_nt: TGTGCCACCCGTGGTGACAGCGGGGGAGCAACCGGGGAGCTGTTTTTT; cdr3_aa: CATRGDSGGATGELFF
clone_size: -; v_call: TRBV10-1; d_call: -; j_call: TRBJ2-1; cdr3_nt: TGCGCCAGCAGTGAGTCATCGGGTTTCGCAGATGAGCAGTTCTTC; cdr3_aa: CASSESSGFADEQFF
clone_size: -; v_call: TRBV19; d_call: TRBD1; j_call: TRBJ2-6; cdr3_nt: TGTGCCAGTAGGACAGGGGACTCTGGGGCCAACGTCCTGACTTTC; cdr3_aa: CASRTGDSGANVLTF
clone_size: -; v_call: TRBV9; d_call: -; j_call: TRBJ1-4; cdr3_nt: TGTGCCAGCAGCGTAGTACTCGGGACACGGAATGAAAAACTGTTTTTT; cdr3_aa: CASSVVLGTRNEKLFF
clone_size: few; v_call: TRBV15; d_call: TRBD1; j_call: TRBJ2-1; cdr3_nt: TGTGCCACCAGCAGAACTTCAAGAGGGACAGTCTCCTACAATGAGCAGTTCTTC; cdr3_aa: CATSRTSRGTVSYNEQFF
clone_size: -; v_call: TRBV5-4; d_call: TRBD2; j_call: TRBJ2-3; cdr3_nt: TGTGCCAGCAGCTGGGACTATGGGACAGATACGCAGTATTTT; cdr3_aa: CASSWDYGTDTQYF
clone_size: -; v_call: TRBV18; d_call: -; j_call: TRBJ2-4; cdr3_nt: TGTGCCAGCTCACGGACAGAAAAAAACATTCAGTACTTC; cdr3_aa: CASSRTEKNIQYF
clone_size: once; v_call: TRBV24-1; d_call: -; j_call: TRBJ2-2; cdr3_nt: TGTGCCACTGGGGAACGAGGGCGAACCGGGGAGCTGTTTTTT; cdr3_aa: CATGERGRTGELFF
clone_size: -; v_call: TRBV9; d_call: TRBD1; j_call: TRBJ1-4; cdr3_nt: TGTGCCAGCAGCGTAGAGGACAGGGGGCGTGAAAAACTGTTTTTT; cdr3_aa: CASSVEDRGREKLFF
clone_size: -; v_call: TRBV2; d_call: TRBD1; j_call: TRBJ2-2; cdr3_nt: TGTGCCAGCAGCCGGGACAGCACCGGGGAGCTGTTTTTT; cdr3_aa: CASSRDSTGELFF
clone_size: few; v_call: TRBV28; d_call: TRBD1; j_call: TRBJ1-5; cdr3_nt: TGTGCCAGCAGTTCGCCAGGGGGTAATTTAGTTAGCAATCAGCCCCAGCATTTT; cdr3_aa: CASSSPGGNLVSNQPQHF
clone_size: -; v_call: TRBV18; d_call: TRBD1; j_call: TRBJ2-4; cdr3_nt: TGTGCCAGCTCACCACCGGACAGGGGAAACATTCAGTACTTC; cdr3_aa: CASSPPDRGNIQYF
clone_size: -; v_call: TRBV11-3; d_call: TRBD2; j_call: TRBJ2-4; cdr3_nt: TGTGCCAGCAGCTTAACTAGCGGGGGGGCCGGGGCCAAAAACATTCAGTACTTC; cdr3_aa: CASSLTSGGAGAKNIQYF
clone_size: -; v_call: TRBV10-3; d_call: -; j_call: TRBJ2-1; cdr3_nt: TGTGCCATCAGTGACTCTAGCTTCTATGAGCAGTTCTTC; cdr3_aa: CAISDSSFYEQFF
clone_size: once; v_call: TRBV9; d_call: TRBD1; j_call: TRBJ1-4; cdr3_nt: TGTGCCAGCAGCCCCTGGGACAGGGTTAATGAAAAACTGTTTTTT; cdr3_aa: CASSPWDRVNEKLFF
clone_size: -; v_call: TRBV28; d_call: TRBD2; j_call: TRBJ2-7; cdr3_nt: TGTGCCAGCAGTTCGGGACTAGCCTGGGCCAGGGGTCTATACGAGCAGTACTTC; cdr3_aa: CASSSGLAWARGLYEQYF
clone_size: -; v_call: TRBV6-5; d_call: -; j_call: TRBJ1-1; cdr3_nt: TGTGCCAGCAGCTTCCGGGGGGTATCTTCTGAAGCTTTCTTT; cdr3_aa: CASSFRGVSSEAFF
clone_size: few; v_call: TRBV27; d_call: TRBD1; j_call: TRBJ1-2; cdr3_nt: TGTGCCAGCAGTTTAAGAGGGGGCGGCTACACCTTC; cdr3_aa: CASSLRGGGYTF
clone_size: -; v_call: TRBV6-5; d_call: -; j_call: TRBJ1-2; cdr3_nt: TGTGCCAGCAGTTACGAGTCCGGTCGGGGCTACACCTTC; cdr3_aa: CASSYESGRGYTF
clone_size: once; v_call: TRBV12-3/TRBV12-4; d_call: -; j_call: TRBJ2-7; cdr3_nt: TGTGCCAGCAGTTTAGGAGGTCTCTACGAGCAGTACTTC; cdr3_aa: CASSLGGLYEQYF
clone_size: once; v_call: TRBV4-3; d_call: -; j_call: TRBJ2-7; cdr3_nt: TGCGCCAGCAGCCAAGAGCAGGCGGGCGGATCCTACGAGCAGTACTTC; cdr3_aa: CASSQEQAGGSYEQYF
clone_size: -; v_call: TRBV24-1; d_call: TRBD2; j_call: TRBJ2-5; cdr3_nt: TGTGCCACCAGTGATTTGGGGGGGGTGCAAGAGACCCAGTACTTC; cdr3_aa: CATSDLGGVQETQYF
clone_size: few; v_call: TRBV9; d_call: TRBD1; j_call: TRBJ2-7; cdr3_nt: TGTGCCAGCAGCGTGGAGGGACAGGGGAGCTCCTACGAGCAGTACTTC; cdr3_aa: CASSVEGQGSSYEQYF
clone_size: -; v_call: TRBV29-1; d_call: TRBD2; j_call: TRBJ2-1; cdr3_nt: TGCAGCGCCAAAACCGGGACTACTTACAATGAGCAGTTCTTC; cdr3_aa: CSAKTGTTYNEQFF
clone_size: -; v_call: TRBV19; d_call: -; j_call: TRBJ1-4; cdr3_nt: TGTGCCAGTAGTATAGGCGGAGCCACACTGAATGAAAAACTGTTTTTT; cdr3_aa: CASSIGGATLNEKLFF
clone_size: -; v_call: TRBV6-5; d_call: -; j_call: TRBJ2-5; cdr3_nt: TGTGCCAGCAGTTACTCATCAGGACAAGAGACCCAGTACTTC; cdr3_aa: CASSYSSGQETQYF
clone_size: -; v_call: TRBV7-8; d_call: -; j_call: TRBJ1-3; cdr3_nt: TGTGCCAGCAGCTCCCAGACAGGCGGAAACACCATATATTTT; cdr3_aa: CASSSQTGGNTIYF
clone_size: -; v_call: TRBV19; d_call: TRBD1; j_call: TRBJ2-5; cdr3_nt: TGTGCCAGTAGTATACTTGGACAGGGAAAAGAGACCCAGTACTTC; cdr3_aa: CASSILGQGKETQYF
clone_size: -; v_call: TRBV19; d_call: TRBD1; j_call: TRBJ2-2; cdr3_nt: TGTGCCAGTAGTAACCGGGACAGCCATTTCACCGGGGAGCTGTTTTTT; cdr3_aa: CASSNRDSHFTGELFF
clone_size: -; v_call: TRBV18; d_call: -; j_call: TRBJ1-2; cdr3_nt: TGTGCCAGCTCACCACCTCTGGGGGCGCATGGCTACACCTTC; cdr3_aa: CASSPPLGAHGYTF
clone_size: -; v_call: TRBV29-1; d_call: TRBD1; j_call: TRBJ1-2; cdr3_nt: TGCAGCGTTCTCAAGACAGGGGACTATGGCTACACCTTC; cdr3_aa: CSVLKTGDYGYTF
clone_size: -; v_call: TRBV6-5; d_call: -; j_call: TRBJ1-1; cdr3_nt: TGTGCCAGCAGCGGGGAGGGGCCTGAAGCTTTCTTT; cdr3_aa: CASSGEGPEAFF
clone_size: -; v_call: TRBV14; d_call: TRBD1; j_call: TRBJ2-7; cdr3_nt: TGTGCCAGCAGCTACGGGACAGGTCTCTACGAGCAGTACTTC; cdr3_aa: CASSYGTGLYEQYF
clone_size: -; v_call: TRBV28; d_call: TRBD2; j_call: TRBJ2-1; cdr3_nt: TGTGCCAGCAGCCCCTTACTAGCGGGAGCGAGTGAGCAGTTCTTC; cdr3_aa: CASSPLLAGASEQFF
clone_size: -; v_call: TRBV4-1; d_call: TRBD1; j_call: TRBJ2-5; cdr3_nt: TGCGCCAGCAGCCACAACACAGGGGCCCCCCTAGAGACCCAGTACTTC; cdr3_aa: CASSHNTGAPLETQYF
clone_size: few; v_call: TRBV5-1; d_call: -; j_call: TRBJ2-1; cdr3_nt: TGCGCCAGCAGCTTGGTATGGCACAATGAGCAGTTCTTC; cdr3_aa: CASSLVWHNEQFF
clone_size: -; v_call: TRBV9; d_call: TRBD2; j_call: TRBJ2-2; cdr3_nt: TGTGCCAGCAGCGTCACTAGCGGGATAAGAGGGACCGGGGAGCTGTTTTTT; cdr3_aa: CASSVTSGIRGTGELFF